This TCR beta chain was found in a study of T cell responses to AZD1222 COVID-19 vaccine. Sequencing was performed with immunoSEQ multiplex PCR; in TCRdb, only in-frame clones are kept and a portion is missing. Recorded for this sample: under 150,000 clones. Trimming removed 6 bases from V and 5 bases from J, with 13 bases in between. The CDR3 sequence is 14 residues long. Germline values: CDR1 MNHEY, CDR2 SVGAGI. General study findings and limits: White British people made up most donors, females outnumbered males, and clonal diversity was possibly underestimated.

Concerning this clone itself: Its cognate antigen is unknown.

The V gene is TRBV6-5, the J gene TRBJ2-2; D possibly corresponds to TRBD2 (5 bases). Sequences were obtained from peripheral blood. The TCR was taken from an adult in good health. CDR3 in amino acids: CASRLKGETGELFF. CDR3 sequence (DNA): TGTGCCAGCAGACTAAAGGGAGAAACCGGGGAGCTGTTTTTT.